The rows below give T cell receptor beta chains drawn from one sample of a study of T cell repertoires in cytomegalovirus infection. TCRdb reanalysed the reads using MiXCR and keeps one entry per CDR3 protein. The sample has 200,000 to 300,000 distinct CDR3 sequences, roughly 9% seen once. The sequencing sample was made of PBMCs. The receptor source for this set is a human donor in good health (CMV status not recorded). Some clones in this sample may be carry-over from other donors' samples. CDR3s include the opening cysteine and the closing phenylalanine or tryptophan. D genes are given only for firm matches. Where a row states a size, it is once, few, many or the class of an expanded clone; other rows omit it.

>TRBV7-2|many|.|TRBJ2-5
CASSPKTGGWQETQYF
TGTGCCAGCAGCCCTAAGACAGGAGGGTGGCAAGAGACCCAGTACTTC
>TRBV19|many|TRBD1|TRBJ1-3
CASVDRGRNTIYF
TGTGCCAGTGTTGACAGGGGACGAAACACCATATATTTT
>TRBV6-5|.|.|TRBJ2-2
CASSLERNTGELFF
TGTGCCAGCAGCCTCGAGAGAAACACCGGGGAGCTGTTTTTT
>TRBV7-2|many|TRBD1|TRBJ1-5
CASSLATGYSNQPQHF
TGTGCCAGCAGCTTAGCGACAGGGTATAGCAATCAGCCCCAGCATTTT
>TRBV5-4|few|TRBD2|TRBJ2-1
CASSFAGVGNEQFF
TGTGCCAGCAGCTTTGCGGGGGTGGGGAATGAGCAGTTCTTC
>TRBV20-1|.|TRBD2|TRBJ2-1
CSARGTTTSYNEQFF
TGCAGTGCTAGGGGGACTACCACCTCCTACAATGAGCAGTTCTTC
>TRBV6-2/TRBV6-3|many|TRBD1|TRBJ2-3
CASKWGQFYAGTDYTDTQYF
TGTGCCAGCAAATGGGGACAGTTTTATGCTGGGACCGACTACACAGATACGCAGTATTTT
>TRBV7-2|many|.|TRBJ2-7
CASSTDYEQYF
TGTGCCAGCAGCACCGACTACGAGCAGTACTTC
>TRBV5-6|many|.|TRBJ1-5
CASSLASGQPGNQPQHF
TGTGCCAGCAGCTTGGCTTCCGGACAGCCGGGCAATCAGCCCCAGCATTTT
>TRBV4-3|.|.|TRBJ2-1
CASSQSGNYNEQFF
TGCGCCAGCAGCCAGTCCGGGAACTACAATGAGCAGTTCTTC
>TRBV19|.|.|TRBJ1-2
CASNYAGRGYGYTF
TGTGCCAGTAATTACGCCGGACGGGGCTATGGCTACACCTTC